This T cell receptor (beta chain) was observed in a study of regulatory T cells in long-lasting Graves disease. This clonotype was counted ten times or more. Losses at the gene ends were 6 bases for V and 0 bases for J; bases not matched to a gene: 11. The CDR3 totals 18 residues. Through Arm-PCR of CDR3 regions and iRepertoire HTBI primers, TCR beta libraries were built. TCRdb re-analysed the multiplex PCR reads in MiXCR, keeping a single row per CDR3 protein. Of about 500,000 distinct CDR3 sequences in the sample, 15% to 20% were seen once. Specified time point: newly diagnosed GD, antithyroid drugs for less than 3 months. Making the TCR library involved RNA that had been extracted from PBMCs. The same sample was also used in a study of T cells in Graves' hyperthyroidism and ophthalmopathy. That work contributes: The study based diagnoses on clinical symptoms, serum thyroxine and TRAb, thyroid ultrasound and orbital computed tomography. The model identified upcoming ophthalmopathy a median approximately six months ahead of onset.

The gene calls are TRBV12-3 or TRBV12-4 and TRBJ2-6, with 7 bases matching TRBD1. The source was peripheral blood mononuclear cells (PBMCs), collected at new diagnosis, from a patient treated with antithyroid drugs. This clonotype was obtained from a man in his forties or fifties with Graves disease. DNA for the CDR3: TGTGCCAGCAGCCCCAGACAGGGTTTCCTCTCTGGGGCCAACGTCCTGACTTTC. Its translation is CASSPRQGFLSGANVLTF.